This is a list of T cell receptor beta chains from one sample in a study of shared clonotypes between healthy human individuals. Libraries were prepared by immunoSEQ multiplex PCR; TCRdb keeps only in-frame clonotypes and omits some of them. In the table there are 550,000 to 850,000 clones, around 70% of which are singletons. The sample was memory CD4+ T cells sorted from blood. Receptors originate from a woman aged 25-40 years in good health. The CDR3 runs from the conserved cysteine through the conserved F or W. Each record gives: V gene, D gene, J gene, clone size, CDR3 protein, CDR3 DNA. The D gene is left open where the match is weak. A clone size is listed for some rows: how often the clone was seen (once, few, many), or a class if it is expanded.

TRBV28,-,TRBJ2-2,-,CASLGAANTGELFF,TGTGCCAGTTTAGGCGCCGCGAACACCGGGGAGCTGTTTTTT
TRBV5-1,-,TRBJ2-6,few,CASSPSSGSGANVLTF,TGCGCCAGCAGCCCCTCCTCGGGGTCTGGGGCCAACGTCCTGACTTTC
TRBV6-6,TRBD1,TRBJ2-7,-,CASSYGTGGYEQYF,TGTGCCAGCAGTTACGGGACAGGGGGCTACGAGCAGTACTTC
TRBV11-2,-,TRBJ2-5,-,CASSQRIQETQYF,TGTGCCAGCAGCCAAAGGATACAAGAGACCCAGTACTTC
TRBV27,-,TRBJ2-5,-,CASSLSGTQGFWAETQYF,TGTGCCAGCAGTTTATCGGGAACTCAGGGATTTTGGGCGGAGACCCAGTACTTC
TRBV27,-,TRBJ1-4,few,CASSPDSEHSVEKLFF,TGTGCCAGCAGTCCGGACTCAGAACACTCAGTCGAAAAACTGTTTTTT
TRBV2,-,TRBJ2-3,-,CATWDGTADTQYF,TGTGCCACCTGGGACGGCACGGCAGATACGCAGTATTTT
TRBV25-1,TRBD2,TRBJ2-4,once,CASSVSGGVAKNIQYF,TGTGCCAGCAGTGTATCCGGGGGGGTAGCCAAAAACATTCAGTACTTC
TRBV27,TRBD2,TRBJ2-3,-,CASGRLAAFTDTQYF,TGTGCCAGCGGGCGACTAGCGGCGTTCACAGATACGCAGTATTTT
TRBV9,TRBD1,TRBJ2-1,-,CASSIGTGVALYNEQFF,TGTGCCAGCAGCATCGGGACAGGCGTTGCCCTTTACAATGAGCAGTTCTTC
TRBV6-1,TRBD1,TRBJ1-1,-,CASREEQGTWTEAFF,TGTGCCAGCAGGGAGGAACAGGGGACGTGGACTGAAGCTTTCTTT
TRBV27,-,TRBJ2-2,-,CASSSLGVNTGELFF,TGTGCCAGCAGTTCTCTCGGGGTCAACACCGGGGAGCTGTTTTTT
TRBV7-2,-,TRBJ1-3,-,CASSLEAVNSGNTIYF,TGTGCCAGCAGCTTAGAAGCAGTAAACTCTGGAAACACCATATATTTT
TRBV18,TRBD1,TRBJ2-1,once,CASSGTGAAYNEQFF,TGTGCCAGCTCGGGCACAGGGGCGGCCTACAATGAGCAGTTCTTC
TRBV23-1,-,TRBJ2-7,few,CASSQSKGCQF,TGCGCCAGCAGTCAATCGAAGGGGTGCCAATTC
TRBV11-2,-,TRBJ2-3,-,CASSLAPTRLSTDTQYF,TGTGCCAGCAGCTTAGCCCCAACACGCCTCAGCACAGATACGCAGTATTTT
TRBV7-8,TRBD1,TRBJ2-7,many,CASSPGQGTGQYF,TGTGCCAGCAGCCCGGGACAGGGTACGGGGCAGTACTTC
TRBV25-1,-,TRBJ1-2,few,CASSDGKRNYGYTF,TGTGCCAGCAGCGACGGGAAACGGAACTATGGCTACACCTTC